A single sample is the source of the 10 T cell receptor beta chains below, sequenced in a study of blood T cell repertoires in COVID-19. Repertoires were generated with immunoSEQ multiplex PCR, while TCRdb's copy carries only in-frame clones and drops some. The repertoire holds about 120,000 clones, with less than 90% as singletons. Material: peripheral blood. The receptors were sampled from a woman of 80 years or more with acute or convalescent COVID-19.

This chain uses TRBV7-8 with TRBJ2-5; 7 bases agree with TRBD1. V gave up 4 bases and J gave up 3 bases; unmatched junction bases: 17. The V gene's germline CDR1 is SGHVS and CDR2 FQNEAQ. This CDR3 is built from 18 residues. The CDR3, as DNA: TGTGCCAGCAGCTCCTTCGCTTCGACAGGGTGGGAAAAAGAGACCCAGTACTTC. It is translated as CASSSFASTGWEKETQYF. Supplemented by reference TRBV7-8 and TRBJ2-5, the full variable domain reads GAGVSQSPRYKVAKRGQDVALRCDPISGHVSLFWYQQALGQGPEFLTYFQNEAQLDKSGLPSDRFFAERPEGSVSTLKIQRTQQEDSAVYLCASSSFASTGWEKETQYFGPGTRLLVL.

This sequence joins TRBV5-1 and TRBJ1-4, with a weak D call TRBD1 (6 bases). V was cut by 4 bases and J by 5 bases, with 21 bases left in between. CDR3 length equals 17 residues. In germline, CDR1 is SGHRS, CDR2 YFSETQ. In nucleotides, the CDR3 is TGCGCCAGCAGCCCCCGGCCTAGGGGGGGGGCGAATGAAAAACTGTTTTTT. It encodes CASSPRPRGGANEKLFF.

The CDR3 spells CASTPRGEGSSSQPQHF. The CDR3 bases are TGTGCCAGTACCCCCCGAGGGGAGGGAAGTTCTTCTCAGCCCCAGCATTTT. The V and J genes are TRBV19 and TRBJ1-5, with TRBD1 as a possible D gene (5 bases). In germline, CDR1 is LNHDA, CDR2 SQIVND (reference sequence). Trimming took 7 bases from V and 6 from J, leaving 25 bases between them. The CDR3 runs 17 residues. The entire variable domain, with the rest obtained from reference TRBV19 and TRBJ1-5, is as follows: DGGITQSPKYLFRKEGQNVTLSCEQNLNHDAMYWYRQDPGQGLRLIYYSQIVNDFQKGDIAEGYSVSREKKESFPLTVTSAQKNPTAFYLCASTPRGEGSSSQPQHFGDGTRLSIL.

In regard to this clone: This specimen includes other DNA sequences encoding the same CDR3. The CDR3 DNA is TGTGCCAGCAGCCAAGATCGAGATCAGCCCCAGCATTTT. It translates to CASSQDRDQPQHF. V usage is TRBV3-1 (or the pseudogene TRBV3-2) and J usage is TRBJ1-5; D gene unclear. V lost 0 bases and J lost 5, with 5 bases in between. In germline, CDR1 is LGHDT, CDR2 YNNKEL (reference sequence). CDR3 length: 13 residues.

The chain couples TRBV15 to TRBJ2-2; D is unclear. V was clipped by 6 bases and J by 13 bases, with 9 bases between them. Looked up from germline, CDR1 is LNHNV and CDR2 is YYDKDF (reference sequence). This CDR3 is 10 amino acids long. The CDR3 sequence: CATSDMGLFF. In DNA, the CDR3 is TGTGCCACCAGTGACATGGGGCTGTTTTTT.

This chain uses TRBV28 with TRBJ1-2; D perhaps matches TRBD1 (5 bases). The V end was cut by 3 bases, the J end by 1 base, with 9 bases between. The germline V gene encodes CDR1 MDHEN and CDR2 SYDVKM. This CDR3 region has 14 residues. CDR3 in amino acids: CASSLRGRNYGYTF. The DNA for the CDR3 is TGTGCCAGCAGTTTGCGGGGCCGTAACTATGGCTACACCTTC.

The CDR3 region has the DNA TGCAGCGTTGGACAGGGGGATCAGCCCCAGCATTTT. Its protein is CSVGQGDQPQHF. The V and J genes are TRBV29-1 and TRBJ1-5; 9 nucleotides match TRBD1. The V gene's germline CDR1 is SQVTM and CDR2 ANQGSEA. V lost 4 bases and J lost 5; bases outside the gene matches: 0. The CDR3 totals 12 residues.

The chain employs TRBV7-2 and TRBJ2-2; possibly TRBD2 for D (5 bases). This CDR3 region has 14 residues. The germline CDR1 and CDR2 sequences are SGHTA and FQGNSA. V was clipped by 7 bases and J by 2 bases, with 11 bases between them. The CDR3 DNA reads TGTGCCAGCACGGGGTCACTTAACACCGGGGAGCTGTTTTTT. Translating gives CASTGSLNTGELFF.

The rearrangement joins TRBV7-2 to TRBJ1-2; 8 bases match TRBD1. CDR3 length: 15 residues. Germline trimming cut 7 bases from V and 4 bases from J; bases unmatched to any gene: 11. CDR1 and CDR2 from the germline V gene are SGHTA and FQGNSA. CDR3 residues: CASIELTGALYGYTF. DNA of the CDR3: TGTGCCAGCATCGAGTTGACAGGGGCCCTCTATGGCTACACCTTC. Variable domain in full (rest from reference TRBV7-2 and TRBJ1-2): GAGVSQSPSNKVTEKGKDVELRCDPISGHTALYWYRQSLGQGLEFLIYFQGNSAPDKSGLPSDRFSAERTGGSVSTLTIQRTQQEDSAVYLCASIELTGALYGYTFGSGTRLTVV.

This clone was seen only once. The chain combines TRBV7-9 with TRBJ1-1; D remains unclear. There are 13 residues in the CDR3. V lost 3 bases and J 1 base, leaving 6 bases between the germline ends. The germline V gene has CDR1 SEHNR and CDR2 FQNEAQ (reference sequence). CDR3 in DNA: TGTGCCAGCAGCTTCGACAAGAACACTGAAGCTTTCTTT. Its translation: CASSFDKNTEAFF. The complete variable domain, with remaining parts taken from reference TRBV7-9 and TRBJ1-1, reads DTGVSQNPRHKITKRGQNVTFRCDPISEHNRLYWYRQTLGQGPEFLTYFQNEAQLEKSRLLSDRFSAERPKGSFSTLEIQRTEQGDSAMYLCASSFDKNTEAFFGQGTRLTVV.